The sequence of this T cell receptor (beta chain) was determined in a study of cytomegalovirus exposure and HLA in healthy donors. Findings and caveats of the study: With further analysis later on, most CMV-associated TCR beta chains appeared HLA-restricted.

The table lists this clone with a count of one. Its antigen remains unknown. Trimming took off 1 base at V and 0 bases at J, with 7 bases between the two ends. This CDR3 spans 14 amino acids. Germline V lookup: CDR1 WNHNN, CDR2 SYGVQD (reference sequence). The PCR used 60 Vbeta and 13 Jbeta primers. The assay was immunoSEQ multiplex PCR, and TCRdb's table has in-frame clones only and misses some. The repertoire holds 84,000 or so clones, with around 79% as singletons. The V gene is TRBV10-1, the J gene TRBJ2-7, with D unresolved. The sequence came from a human donor in good health. The sample was PBMCs. CDR3 in amino acids: CASSEYPDSYEQYF. DNA for the CDR3: TGCGCCAGCAGTGAGTACCCAGACTCCTACGAGCAGTACTTC.